Listed here is a single TCR beta chain. Its cognate antigen is unknown. The data originate from a study of CD8 T cells in Susac syndrome. General observations from the study: Total CD8+ and CD8+ TEMRA repertoires contained about 15 and five Susac-specific public clones, respectively.

CD8+ and CD4+ blood T cells underwent TCR beta sequencing. Germline trimming cut 5 bases from V and 4 bases from J; bases unmatched to any gene: 15. There are 18 residues in the CDR3. Germline values: CDR1 LNHDA, CDR2 SQIVND (reference sequence). RNA amounts of about 0.5 to 1 ug underwent reverse transcription with random hexamers. One entry per CDR3 protein, called by TCRdb with MiXCR from the immunoSEQ multiplex PCR reads. Seen here are under 85,000 distinct CDR3 sequences, 94% observed once, and the top ten hold about 0.99%. Material for sequencing was CD8+ T cells from PBMCs. This TCR was sampled from a human donor with Susac syndrome. V is TRBV19 and J is TRBJ1-2; 11 bases fit TRBD1. CDR3 coding DNA: TGTGCCAGTAGTCCTCGGACAGGGGGCGTACAATTGGGCTATGGCTACACCTTC. Protein sequence: CASSPRTGGVQLGYGYTF.